The 20 T cell receptor beta chains presented below share a single source sample, sequenced in a study of blood T cell repertoires in COVID-19. Measured with immunoSEQ multiplex PCR; TCRdb has only the in-frame clones, and not every one. The table includes more than 95,000 clones, under 80% detected once. Sequenced sample: peripheral blood. These receptors originate from a middle-aged man with acute or convalescent COVID-19.

V is TRBV28 and J is TRBJ1-1; tentatively, D is TRBD1 (6 bases). Germline V gene sequence: CDR1 MDHEN, CDR2 SYDVKM. V lost 4 bases and J lost 7, with 10 bases in between. This CDR3 comprises 12 residues. CDR3 DNA: TGTGCCAGCAGTTACGGACAGAATGAAGCTTTCTTT. Residues: CASSYGQNEAFF.

This rearrangement joins TRBV19 to TRBJ1-1; D uncertain. CDR1 and CDR2 from the germline V gene are LNHDA and SQIVND (reference sequence). The V and J ends lost 6 bases and 3 bases respectively, with 14 bases between them. The CDR3 is made up of 14 amino acids. CDR3 sequence: CASRWGAKDTEAFF. The DNA of the CDR3 is TGTGCCAGTAGATGGGGAGCTAAAGACACTGAAGCTTTCTTT.

The chain links TRBV29-1 to TRBJ2-5; TRBD2 matches 7 bases. The CDR3 covers 12 residues. V lost 4 bases and J lost 3; bases outside the gene matches: 2. The germline gives CDR1 SQVTM, CDR2 ANQGSEA. The CDR3 loop is CSVVGGEETQYF. CDR3 DNA sequence: TGCAGCGTTGTTGGGGGGGAAGAGACCCAGTACTTC.

The gene calls are TRBV18 and TRBJ2-7; 9 nucleotides match TRBD1. V lost 6 bases, J lost 3 bases, and 9 bases stayed unmatched. This CDR3 spans 15 amino acids. CDR1 and CDR2 from the germline V gene are KGHSH and LQKENI. The CDR3 DNA follows: TGTGCCAGCTCCCTAGGGACAGGGAGAATCTACGAGCAGTACTTC. This encodes CASSLGTGRIYEQYF. Full variable domain (rest looked up from reference TRBV18 and TRBJ2-7): NAGVMQNPRHLVRRRGQEARLRCSPMKGHSHVYWYRQLPEEGLKFMVYLQKENIIDESGMPKERFSAEFPKEGPSILRIQQVVRGDSAAYFCASSLGTGRIYEQYFGPGTRLTVT.

In this sample, this clone turned up a few times. The chain links TRBV24-1 to TRBJ2-2; D gene unclear. This CDR3 is 15 amino acids long. Germline values: CDR1 KGHDR, CDR2 SFDVKD. The ends were cut back, 4 bases at V and 2 bases at J, with 10 bases in the middle. The CDR3 coding sequence is TGTGCCACCAGTGAACTGGGCCTCAACACCGGGGAGCTGTTTTTT. Protein sequence: CATSELGLNTGELFF.

The chain recombines TRBV5-4 with TRBJ2-5, with a possible D match to TRBD1 (6 bases). The V gene lost 0 bases and the J gene lost 3 bases, with 6 bases spanning the gap. The CDR3 extends over 13 amino acids. CDR1 SGHNT and CDR2 YYREEE come from the germline V gene (reference sequence). The CDR3 is CASSLDREETQYF. The CDR3, as DNA: TGTGCCAGCAGCTTGGACAGGGAAGAGACCCAGTACTTC.

This clone was recorded a few times. This chain joins TRBV14 and TRBJ1-1; D gene ambiguous. V was clipped by 2 bases and J by 1 base, with 8 bases between them. The germline CDR1 and CDR2 sequences are SGHDN and FVKESK. This CDR3 region has 14 residues. DNA for the CDR3: TGTGCCAGCAGCCAATGGACTGAGAACACTGAAGCTTTCTTT. Amino acids: CASSQWTENTEAFF.

The chain combines TRBV7-2 with TRBJ1-2; no clear D gene. Trimming stripped 2 bases from V and 4 bases from J, with 14 bases between. Germline lookup yields CDR1 SGHTA and CDR2 FQGNSA. This CDR3 contains 15 residues. This CDR3 reads CASSLTRNSGYGYTF. The CDR3 DNA is TGTGCCAGCAGCTTAACTCGCAACAGCGGCTATGGCTACACCTTC.

The J gene is TRBJ1-2, the V gene TRBV27, with 9 positions matching TRBD1. The trim removed 5 bases at V and 9 bases at J, leaving 4 bases unmatched. The CDR3 covers 12 residues. CDR1 MNHEY and CDR2 SMNVEV come from the germline V gene (reference sequence). CDR3 region: CASSTGGLSYTF. The CDR3 DNA sequence: TGTGCCAGCAGTACAGGGGGCTTGAGCTACACCTTC.

This chain links TRBV5-1 with TRBJ2-1, with a tentative D call TRBD2 (6 bases). In germline, CDR1 is SGHRS, CDR2 YFSETQ. The CDR3 length is 15 residues. The germline V and J ends were trimmed by 4 bases and 8 bases, with 19 bases remaining between them. The CDR3 DNA sequence: TGCGCCAGCAGCCTGCGGGGAACCCAGTTGGATGAGCAGTTCTTC. Protein: CASSLRGTQLDEQFF.

The V gene is TRBV5-1, the J gene TRBJ2-7; 7 positions match TRBD2. The CDR3 runs 14 residues. Germline-derived CDR1 and CDR2 are SGHRS and YFSETQ. J gave up 7 bases and V 4 bases, and 11 bases lay outside the gene matches. The chain's CDR3 is CASSLGLVAMEQYF. CDR3 coding DNA: TGCGCCAGCAGCCTAGGACTAGTGGCTATGGAGCAGTACTTC.

Only one count was recorded for this clone. The V call is TRBV18, the J call TRBJ1-5; D may be TRBD1 (6 bases). CDR3 length: 14 amino acids. Trimming removed 2 bases from V and 5 bases from J, with 10 bases in between. Germline V gene sequence: CDR1 KGHSH, CDR2 LQKENI. The CDR3 DNA reads TGTGCCAGCTCACCAAGGGCAGGGGATCAGCCCCAGCATTTT. Amino acids: CASSPRAGDQPQHF.

This chain links TRBV29-1 with TRBJ2-1; 10 bases align to TRBD2. V lost 2 bases, J lost 10 bases, and 5 bases stayed unmatched. Looked up from germline, CDR1 is SQVTM and CDR2 is ANQGSEA. The CDR3 contains 13 residues. CDR3 in amino acids: CSVELAGVGEQFF. The CDR3 nucleotides read TGCAGCGTTGAACTAGCGGGAGTTGGAGAGCAGTTCTTC.

The V call is TRBV2, the J call TRBJ2-3; TRBD2 matches 10 bases. J lost 4 bases, V lost 7 bases, and 5 bases had no gene match. The CDR3 sequence is 14 residues long. The V gene's germline CDR1 is SNHLY and CDR2 FYNNEI. Here the CDR3 reads CASTSGGASDTQYF. The CDR3 nucleotides read TGTGCCAGCACAAGCGGGGGGGCCTCAGATACGCAGTATTTT.

This clone was observed a handful of times. Other DNA sequences in this sample translate to the same CDR3. V is TRBV19 and J is TRBJ1-3; a weak D match, TRBD1 (6 bases). Trimming stripped 3 bases from V and 0 bases from J, with 9 bases between. Per germline, CDR1 LNHDA and CDR2 SQIVND (reference sequence). CDR3 length: 15 amino acids. The CDR3 DNA is TGTGCCAGTAGTATGGGGGCCTACTCTGGAAACACCATATATTTT. It codes for CASSMGAYSGNTIYF. Based on the CDR3 plus reference TRBV19 and TRBJ1-3, the full variable domain is DGGITQSPKYLFRKEGQNVTLSCEQNLNHDAMYWYRQDPGQGLRLIYYSQIVNDFQKGDIAEGYSVSREKKESFPLTVTSAQKNPTAFYLCASSMGAYSGNTIYFGEGSWLTVV.

This chain uses TRBV7-9 with TRBJ1-5, with 8 bases aligning to TRBD1. Trimming at V came to 6 bases and at J to 4 bases, leaving 5 bases not matched to a gene. The CDR3 totals 14 residues. The germline V gene has CDR1 SEHNR and CDR2 FQNEAQ (reference sequence). The CDR3 sequence: CASRRQGPNQPQHF. CDR3 coding DNA: TGTGCCAGCAGACGACAGGGGCCAAATCAGCCCCAGCATTTT. Combining the CDR3 with reference TRBV7-9 and TRBJ1-5 gives the whole variable domain DTGVSQNPRHKITKRGQNVTFRCDPISEHNRLYWYRQTLGQGPEFLTYFQNEAQLEKSRLLSDRFSAERPKGSFSTLEIQRTEQGDSAMYLCASRRQGPNQPQHFGDGTRLSIL.

V and J are TRBV7-3 and TRBJ1-5; no reliable D call. The CDR3 loop spans 14 amino acids. Germline V gene lookup returns CDR1 SGHTA and CDR2 FQGTGA. Trimming stripped 2 bases from V and 3 bases from J, with 8 bases between. This chain's CDR3 is CASSLPLNNQPQHF. Written as DNA, the CDR3 is TGTGCCAGCAGCTTACCCTTAAACAATCAGCCCCAGCATTTT.

The DNA of the CDR3 is TGTGCCAGCAGCTTAAACTATAGTCTGGCAGATACGCAGTATTTT. Protein sequence: CASSLNYSLADTQYF. V is TRBV7-7 and J is TRBJ2-3; D remains ambiguous. The ends were cut back, 2 bases at V and 4 bases at J, with 13 bases in the middle. CDR1 SSHAT and CDR2 FNYEAQ come from the germline V gene (reference sequence). The CDR3 length is 15 residues.

The chain carries TRBV12-3 or TRBV12-4 and TRBJ2-1; maybe TRBD1 (6 bases). The CDR3 sequence is 12 residues long. The V end was cut by 5 bases, the J end by 5 bases, with 7 bases between. The CDR3 DNA reads TGTGCCAGCAGTCACAGGGACAATGAGCAGTTCTTC. Translated, it gives CASSHRDNEQFF.

This clone came up a few times. The rearrangement links TRBV6-5 to TRBJ1-5; maybe TRBD1 (5 bases). CDR1 and CDR2 from the germline V gene are MNHEY and SVGAGI. Trimming stripped 7 bases from V and 7 bases from J, with 17 bases between. This CDR3 comprises 14 residues. The CDR3 loop reads CASTQDKKGQPQHF. CDR3 in DNA: TGTGCCAGCACCCAGGACAAAAAGGGACAGCCCCAGCATTTT.